This TCR beta chain was sequenced in a study of blood T cell repertoires in COVID-19. The germline CDR1 and CDR2 sequences are MDHEN and SYDVKM. Trimming cost V 9 bases and J 0 bases, with 15 bases left between them. The CDR3 is made up of 14 amino acids. In the source study's methods: Reference gene primer amplification gave nucleated cell count estimates. Some clones are missing from TCRdb's copy, which holds only in-frame ones; the method was immunoSEQ multiplex PCR. The DNA gave D and trimming, while V, J and clone size come from that table. Here the sample spans a few hundred thousand clones, around 82% being singletons. This clone was seen a few times.

The sequencing input was PBMCs or T cells enriched from blood (not recorded which). V usage is TRBV28 and J usage is TRBJ2-7, with D possibly matching TRBD1 (5 bases). The source of this sequence is a woman between 40 and 50 years old with acute COVID-19. CDR3 in DNA: TGTGCCAGTAGAAGACAGCCAAGCTCCTACGAGCAGTACTTC. The encoded protein is CASRRQPSSYEQYF.